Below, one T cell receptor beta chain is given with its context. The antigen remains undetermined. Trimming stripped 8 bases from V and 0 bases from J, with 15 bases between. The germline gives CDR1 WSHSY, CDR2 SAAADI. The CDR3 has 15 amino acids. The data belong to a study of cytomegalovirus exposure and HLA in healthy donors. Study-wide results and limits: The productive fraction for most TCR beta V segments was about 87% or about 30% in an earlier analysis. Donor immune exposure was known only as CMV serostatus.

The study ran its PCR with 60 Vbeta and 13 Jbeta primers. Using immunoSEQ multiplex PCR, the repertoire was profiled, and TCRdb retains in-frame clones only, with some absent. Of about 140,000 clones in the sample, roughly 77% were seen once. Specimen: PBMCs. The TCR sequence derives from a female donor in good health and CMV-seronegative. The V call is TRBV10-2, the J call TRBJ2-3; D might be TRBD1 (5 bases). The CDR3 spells CASLRQHYSTDTQYF. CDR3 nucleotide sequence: TGCGCCAGCCTCAGACAGCACTATAGCACAGATACGCAGTATTTT.